What follows is one T cell receptor beta chain and its context. Antigen specificity is unknown. TCRdb called the RACE reads again in MiXCR, with one record for every CDR3 protein. Of approximately 180,000 distinct CDR3 sequences in the sample, roughly 30% were seen once. This sample is part of a study of human T cells and chemical hapten exposure. There are 12 residues in the CDR3. In germline, CDR1 is SGHRS, CDR2 YFSETQ. The germline V and J ends were trimmed by 3 bases and 2 bases, with 6 bases remaining between them. As for time point: pre-sensitization, week 0. Treatment noted: therapeutic diphenylcyclopropenone sensitization with weekly scalp DPC. Study-wide results and caveats: In comparison with controls, expanded TCRs gave rise to a significantly larger number of large CDR3 similarity clusters.

The TCR originated in a woman in her twenties or thirties with alopecia areata. Some clones in this sample may be carry-over from other donors' samples. The sample was whole blood, taken in connection with sensitization to the hapten diphenylcyclopropenone (DPC). The V call is TRBV5-1, the J call TRBJ2-7; D call uncertain. The CDR3 bases are TGCGCCAGCAGCTCCCTTCCCTACGAGCAGTACTTC. This codes for CASSSLPYEQYF.